This TCR beta chain was sequenced for a study of blood T cell repertoires in COVID-19. Study-wide context: Acute and convalescent COVID-19 specimens originated in the United States, Italy and Spain. In each case, the material was cDNA or gDNA derived from T cells, B-cell-depleted T cells, or PBMCs.

Methods used by the authors: Estimates of nucleated cell counts were drawn from the amplification of reference gene primers. Using immunoSEQ multiplex PCR, the repertoire was profiled, and TCRdb retains in-frame clones only, with some absent. V and J calls and clone size are those listed in that table; D and trimming were worked out from the DNA. Of 150,000 to 200,000 clones listed, 82% are singletons. The CDR3 has 15 residues. J lost 6 bases, V lost 0 bases, and 3 bases had no gene match. CDR1 SGDLS and CDR2 YYNGEE come from the germline V gene. The chain combines TRBV9 with TRBJ1-6; 7 bases are shared with TRBD1. The source material was peripheral blood. This clonotype was obtained from a woman in her seventies with acute or convalescent COVID-19. This CDR3 reads CASSVVAGGNSPLHF. The CDR3 DNA follows: TGTGCCAGCAGCGTAGTGGCAGGGGGTAATTCACCCCTCCACTTT.